This TCR beta chain originates from a study of T cells after somatic rescue of genetic block. The protocol was immunoSEQ multiplex PCR, while the TCRdb copy is restricted to in-frame clones and leaves out a portion. This table holds around 57,000 clones, more than 90% found once. The sample comprised peripheral blood mononuclear cells (PBMCs). This sequence was found in a child younger than two.

The CDR3 region has the DNA TGTGCCATCAGTGAACCGGGGGAGGGTGGCTACACCTTC. This sequence encodes CAISEPGEGGYTF. The chain is built from TRBV10-3 and TRBJ1-2, with a possible D match to TRBD1 (5 bases). V dropped 3 bases and J dropped 7 bases, with 12 bases sitting between them. Germline CDR1 and CDR2: ENHRY and SYGVKD. This CDR3 contains 13 residues.